This TCR beta chain originates from a study of T-cell memory formation after mild COVID-19. In the study overall: The two donors had largely donor-specific TCR clusters.

Amplification by 5'RACE using constant-segment primers produced TCR alpha and TCR beta cDNA libraries that carried sample barcodes and UMIs. Via MiXCR, TCRdb re-called the 5' RACE reads, giving one row per CDR3 protein. The sample holds approximately 150,000 distinct CDR3 sequences, about a fifth seen once. Overall study findings and caveats: Contracting CD4+ clones sat mainly in CM and EM; CD8+ in EMRA.

In regard to this clonotype: The antigen is unknown.

Germline V CDR1 and CDR2: SGHDN, FVKESK. The CDR3 sequence is 16 residues long. Trimming shortened V by 4 bases and J by 2 bases, and 14 bases separated the two germline ends. This TCR derives from an adult woman who had mild COVID-19 (a few samples of this study predate the infection). Cell type and time point are not known. The sample comprised PBMCs or a T cell subset sorted from them (not recorded which). V gene TRBV14 combines with J gene TRBJ2-2; D unclear. Here the CDR3 DNA reads TGTGCCAGCAGCCCATCTAGTTGGTATAACACCGGGGAGCTGTTTTTT. It codes for CASSPSSWYNTGELFF.